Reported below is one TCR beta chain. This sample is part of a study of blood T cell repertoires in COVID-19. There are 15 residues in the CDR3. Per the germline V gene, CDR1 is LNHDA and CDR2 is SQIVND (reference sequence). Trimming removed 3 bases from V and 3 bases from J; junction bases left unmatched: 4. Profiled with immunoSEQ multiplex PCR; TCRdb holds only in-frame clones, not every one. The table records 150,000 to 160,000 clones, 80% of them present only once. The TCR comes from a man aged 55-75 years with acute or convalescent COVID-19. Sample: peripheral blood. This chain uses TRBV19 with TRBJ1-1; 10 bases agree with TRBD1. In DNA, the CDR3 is TGTGCCAGTAGTATCGGGACAGGGGTGGACACTGAAGCTTTCTTT. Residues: CASSIGTGVDTEAFF.